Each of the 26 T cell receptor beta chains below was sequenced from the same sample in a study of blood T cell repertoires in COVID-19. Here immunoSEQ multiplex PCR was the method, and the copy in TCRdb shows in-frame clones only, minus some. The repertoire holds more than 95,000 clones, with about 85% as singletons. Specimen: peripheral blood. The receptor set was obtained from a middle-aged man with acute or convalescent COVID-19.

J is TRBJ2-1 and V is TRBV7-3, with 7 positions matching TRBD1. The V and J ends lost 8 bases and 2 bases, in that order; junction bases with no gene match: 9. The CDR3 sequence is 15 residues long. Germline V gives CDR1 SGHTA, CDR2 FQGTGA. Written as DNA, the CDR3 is TGTGCCAGCGAAGATTCGGGACAGCCCTACAATGAGCAGTTCTTC. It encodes CASEDSGQPYNEQFF.

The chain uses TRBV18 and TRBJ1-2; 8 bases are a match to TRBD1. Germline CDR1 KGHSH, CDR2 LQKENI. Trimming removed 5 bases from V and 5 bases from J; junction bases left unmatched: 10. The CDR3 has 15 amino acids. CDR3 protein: CASSSNRGSGYGYTF. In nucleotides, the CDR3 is TGTGCCAGCTCATCTAACAGGGGGTCAGGGTATGGCTACACCTTC.

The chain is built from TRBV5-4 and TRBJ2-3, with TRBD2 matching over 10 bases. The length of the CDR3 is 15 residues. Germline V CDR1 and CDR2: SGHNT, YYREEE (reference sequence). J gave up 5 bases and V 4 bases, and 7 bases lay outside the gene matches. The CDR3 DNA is TGTGCCAGCAGCACAAGACTAGCGGGTATAGATACGCAGTATTTT. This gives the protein CASSTRLAGIDTQYF.

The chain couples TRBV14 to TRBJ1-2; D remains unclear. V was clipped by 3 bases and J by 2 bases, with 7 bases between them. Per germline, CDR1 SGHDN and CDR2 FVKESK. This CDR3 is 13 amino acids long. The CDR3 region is CASSHGVNYGYTF. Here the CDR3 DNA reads TGTGCCAGCAGCCACGGGGTCAACTATGGCTACACCTTC.

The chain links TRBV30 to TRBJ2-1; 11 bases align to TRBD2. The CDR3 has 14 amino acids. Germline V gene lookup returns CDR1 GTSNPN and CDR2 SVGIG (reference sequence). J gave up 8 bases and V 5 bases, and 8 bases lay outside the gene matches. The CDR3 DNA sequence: TGTGCCTGGGCGATAGCGGGAGGGCCCTATGAGCAGTTCTTC. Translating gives CAWAIAGGPYEQFF.

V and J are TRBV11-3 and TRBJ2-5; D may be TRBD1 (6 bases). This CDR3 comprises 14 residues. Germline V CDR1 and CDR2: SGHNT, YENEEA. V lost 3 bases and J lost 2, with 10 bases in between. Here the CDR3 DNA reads TGTGCCAGCAGCTTGGTAACAGGGCAAGAGACCCAGTACTTC. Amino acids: CASSLVTGQETQYF.

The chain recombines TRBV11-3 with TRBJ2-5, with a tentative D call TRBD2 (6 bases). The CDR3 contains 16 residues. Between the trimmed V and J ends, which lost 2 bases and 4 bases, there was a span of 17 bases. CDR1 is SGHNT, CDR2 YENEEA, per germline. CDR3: CASSLRTSTSGETQYF. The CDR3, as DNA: TGTGCCAGCAGCTTACGTACTAGCACCAGCGGAGAGACCCAGTACTTC.

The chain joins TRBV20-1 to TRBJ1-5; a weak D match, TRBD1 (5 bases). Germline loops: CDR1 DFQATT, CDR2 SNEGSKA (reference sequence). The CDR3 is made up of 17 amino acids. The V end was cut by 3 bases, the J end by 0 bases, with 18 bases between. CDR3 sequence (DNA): TGCAGTGCTAGTCGCGCCGACAGCCGATATAGCAATCAGCCCCAGCATTTT. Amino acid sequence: CSASRADSRYSNQPQHF.

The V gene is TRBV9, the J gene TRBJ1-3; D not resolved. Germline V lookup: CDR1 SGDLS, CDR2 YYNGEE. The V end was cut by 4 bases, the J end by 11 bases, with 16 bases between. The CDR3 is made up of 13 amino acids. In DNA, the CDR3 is TGTGCCAGCAGCCCCGGGATTGCCGTCGCCATATATTTT. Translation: CASSPGIAVAIYF.

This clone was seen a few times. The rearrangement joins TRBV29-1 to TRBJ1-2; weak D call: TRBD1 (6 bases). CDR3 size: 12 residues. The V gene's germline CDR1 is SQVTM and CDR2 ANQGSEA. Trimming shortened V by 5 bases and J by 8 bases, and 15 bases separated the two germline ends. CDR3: CSVTEQGEGYTF. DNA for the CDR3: TGCAGCGTTACCGAACAGGGAGAAGGCTACACCTTC.

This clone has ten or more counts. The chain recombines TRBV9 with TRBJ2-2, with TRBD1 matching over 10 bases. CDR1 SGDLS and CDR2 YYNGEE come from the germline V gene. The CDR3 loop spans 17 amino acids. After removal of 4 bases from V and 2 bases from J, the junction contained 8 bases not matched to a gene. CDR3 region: CASSRLDRGGNTGELFF. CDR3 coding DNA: TGTGCCAGCAGCCGATTGGACAGGGGGGGTAACACCGGGGAGCTGTTTTTT.

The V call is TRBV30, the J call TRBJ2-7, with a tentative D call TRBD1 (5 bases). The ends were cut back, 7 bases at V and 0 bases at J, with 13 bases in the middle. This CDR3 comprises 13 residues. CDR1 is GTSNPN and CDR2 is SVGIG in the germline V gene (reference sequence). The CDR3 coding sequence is TGTGCCTATCAGGGTGAGGCCTCCTACGAGCAGTACTTC. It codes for CAYQGEASYEQYF.

CDR3 nucleotides: TGTGCCAGCAGCGGGGGACTAGCGGGGGGCCAGGGCTACAATGAGCAGTTCTTC. It encodes CASSGGLAGGQGYNEQFF. The chain couples TRBV7-8 to TRBJ2-1, with 15 nucleotides matching TRBD2. The V gene's germline CDR1 is SGHVS and CDR2 FQNEAQ. The CDR3 consists of 18 residues. Trimming at V came to 5 bases and at J to 3 bases, leaving 8 bases not matched to a gene.

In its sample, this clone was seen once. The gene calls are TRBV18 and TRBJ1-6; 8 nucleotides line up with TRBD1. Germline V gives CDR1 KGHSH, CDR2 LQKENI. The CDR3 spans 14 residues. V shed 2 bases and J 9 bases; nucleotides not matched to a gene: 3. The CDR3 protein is CASSPGQGSSPLHF. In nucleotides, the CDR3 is TGTGCCAGCTCACCAGGACAGGGTAGTTCACCCCTCCACTTT.

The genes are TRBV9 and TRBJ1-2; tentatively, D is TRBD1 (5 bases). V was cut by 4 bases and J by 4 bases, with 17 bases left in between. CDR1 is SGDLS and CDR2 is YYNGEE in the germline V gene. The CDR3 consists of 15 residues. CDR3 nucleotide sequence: TGTGCCAGCAGCCCGCGGACATTAGGGTCCTATGGCTACACCTTC. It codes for CASSPRTLGSYGYTF.

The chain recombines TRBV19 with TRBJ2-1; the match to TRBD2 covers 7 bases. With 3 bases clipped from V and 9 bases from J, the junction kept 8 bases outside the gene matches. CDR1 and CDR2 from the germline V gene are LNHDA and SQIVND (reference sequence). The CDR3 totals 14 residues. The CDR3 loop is CASSIRSSGREQFF. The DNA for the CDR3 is TGTGCCAGTAGTATCAGGAGTAGCGGGCGTGAGCAGTTCTTC.

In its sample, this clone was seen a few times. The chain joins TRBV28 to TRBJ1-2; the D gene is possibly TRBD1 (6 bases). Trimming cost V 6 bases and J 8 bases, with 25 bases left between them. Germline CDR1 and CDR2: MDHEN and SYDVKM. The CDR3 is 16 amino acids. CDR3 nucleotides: TGTGCCAGCAGCCAGACGGGACACCAACGAACTATGGGCTACACCTTC. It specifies CASSQTGHQRTMGYTF.

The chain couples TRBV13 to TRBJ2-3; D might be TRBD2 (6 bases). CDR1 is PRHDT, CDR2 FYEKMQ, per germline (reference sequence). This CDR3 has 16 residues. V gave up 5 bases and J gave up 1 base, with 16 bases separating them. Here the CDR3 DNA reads TGTGCCAGCAGCCCTCCCCCCTCTAGCGGCACAGATACGCAGTATTTT. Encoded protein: CASSPPPSSGTDTQYF.

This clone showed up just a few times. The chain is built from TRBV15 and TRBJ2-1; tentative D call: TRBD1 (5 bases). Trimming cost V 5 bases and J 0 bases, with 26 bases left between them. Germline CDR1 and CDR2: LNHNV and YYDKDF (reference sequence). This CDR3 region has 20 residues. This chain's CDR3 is CATSAQPVPDTLSSYNEQFF. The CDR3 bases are TGTGCCACCAGCGCGCAACCGGTCCCGGACACCCTGAGCTCCTACAATGAGCAGTTCTTC.

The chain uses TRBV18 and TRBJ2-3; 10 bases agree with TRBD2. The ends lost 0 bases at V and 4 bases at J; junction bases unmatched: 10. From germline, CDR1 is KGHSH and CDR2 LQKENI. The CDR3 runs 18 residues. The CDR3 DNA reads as TGTGCCAGCTCACCACCGTCCCGAGCGGGAGGGCGGTCAGATACGCAGTATTTT. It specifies CASSPPSRAGGRSDTQYF.

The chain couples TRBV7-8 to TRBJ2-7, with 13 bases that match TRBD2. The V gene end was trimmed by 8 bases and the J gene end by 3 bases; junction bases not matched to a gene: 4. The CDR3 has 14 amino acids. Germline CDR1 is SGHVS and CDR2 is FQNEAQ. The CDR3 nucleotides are TGTGCCAGCCGGAGGACTAGCGGGAGCTACGAGCAGTACTTC. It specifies CASRRTSGSYEQYF.

CDR3 coding DNA: TGTGCCAGCAGAAGCTCAGGGTACACTGAAGCTTTCTTT. Translation: CASRSSGYTEAFF. The V gene is TRBV25-1, the J gene TRBJ1-1, with D tentatively TRBD1 (5 bases). Trimming removed 6 bases at V and 3 bases at J, with 11 bases between. The CDR3 spans 13 residues. From germline, CDR1 is MGHDK and CDR2 SYGVNS. The variable domain in full, with the rest retrieved from reference TRBV25-1 and TRBJ1-1, is EADIYQTPRYLVIGTGKKITLECSQTMGHDKMYWYQQDPGMELHLIHYSYGVNSTEKGDLSSESTVSRIRTEHFPLTLESARPSHTSQYLCASRSSGYTEAFFGQGTRLTVV.

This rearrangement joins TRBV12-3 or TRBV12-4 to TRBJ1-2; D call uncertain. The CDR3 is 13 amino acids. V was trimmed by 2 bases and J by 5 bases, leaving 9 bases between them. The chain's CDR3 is CASSLFSLYGYTF. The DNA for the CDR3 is TGTGCCAGCAGTTTATTTTCATTGTATGGCTACACCTTC.

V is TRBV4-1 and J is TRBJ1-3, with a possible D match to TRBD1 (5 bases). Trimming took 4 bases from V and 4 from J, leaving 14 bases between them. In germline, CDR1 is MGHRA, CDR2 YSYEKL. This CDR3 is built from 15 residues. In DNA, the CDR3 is TGCGCCAGCAGCCCAAGGTGGGGGGTCGGAAACACCATATATTTT. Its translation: CASSPRWGVGNTIYF.

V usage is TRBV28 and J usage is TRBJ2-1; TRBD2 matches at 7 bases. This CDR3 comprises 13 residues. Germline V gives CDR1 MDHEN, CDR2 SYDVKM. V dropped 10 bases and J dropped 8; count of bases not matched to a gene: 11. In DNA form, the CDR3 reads TGTGCCACCGCTCGCGGGAGAGGCTATGAGCAGTTCTTC. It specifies CATARGRGYEQFF.

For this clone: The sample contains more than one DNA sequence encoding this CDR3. In DNA, the CDR3 is TGTGCCAGCTCACCTCTGGGGGGCACTGAAGCTTTCTTT. Its translation is CASSPLGGTEAFF. This chain joins TRBV18 and TRBJ1-1; D may be TRBD1 (5 bases). The CDR3 length is 13 residues. Trimming left V 3 bases short and J 4 bases short, with 9 bases between. The germline gives CDR1 KGHSH, CDR2 LQKENI.